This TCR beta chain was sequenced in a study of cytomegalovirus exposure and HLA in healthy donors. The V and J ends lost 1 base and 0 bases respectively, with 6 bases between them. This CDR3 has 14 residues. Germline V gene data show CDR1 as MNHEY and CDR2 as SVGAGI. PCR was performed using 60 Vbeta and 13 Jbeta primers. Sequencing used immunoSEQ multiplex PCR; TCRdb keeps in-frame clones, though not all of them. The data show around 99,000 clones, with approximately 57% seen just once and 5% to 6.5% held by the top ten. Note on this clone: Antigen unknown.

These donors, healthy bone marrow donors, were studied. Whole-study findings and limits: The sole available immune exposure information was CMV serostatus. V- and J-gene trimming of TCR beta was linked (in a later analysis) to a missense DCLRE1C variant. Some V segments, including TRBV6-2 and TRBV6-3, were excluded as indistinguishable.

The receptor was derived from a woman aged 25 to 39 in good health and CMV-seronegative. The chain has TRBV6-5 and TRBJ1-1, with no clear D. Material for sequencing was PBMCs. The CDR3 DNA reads TGTGCCAGCAGTTACTGGGCTATGAACACTGAAGCTTTCTTT. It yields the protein CASSYWAMNTEAFF.